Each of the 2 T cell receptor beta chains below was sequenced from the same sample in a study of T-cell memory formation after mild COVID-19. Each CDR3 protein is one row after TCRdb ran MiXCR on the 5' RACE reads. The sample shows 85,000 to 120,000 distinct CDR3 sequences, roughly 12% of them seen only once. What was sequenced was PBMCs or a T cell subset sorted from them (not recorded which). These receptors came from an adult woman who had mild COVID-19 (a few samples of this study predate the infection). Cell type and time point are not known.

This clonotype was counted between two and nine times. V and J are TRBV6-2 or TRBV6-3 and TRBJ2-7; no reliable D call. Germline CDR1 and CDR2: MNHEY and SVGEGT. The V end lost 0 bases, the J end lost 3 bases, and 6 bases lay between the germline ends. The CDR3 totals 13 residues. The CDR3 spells CASSYSPHYEQYF. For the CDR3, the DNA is TGTGCCAGCAGTTACTCGCCACACTACGAGCAGTACTTC.

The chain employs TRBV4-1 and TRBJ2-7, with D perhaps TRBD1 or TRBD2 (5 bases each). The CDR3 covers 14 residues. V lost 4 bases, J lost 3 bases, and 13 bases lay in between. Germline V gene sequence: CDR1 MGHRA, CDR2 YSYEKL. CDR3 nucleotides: TGCGCCAGCAGCCTCGGGGACGGAAACTACGAGCAGTACTTC. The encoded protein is CASSLGDGNYEQYF.